The rows below give T cell receptor beta chains drawn from one sample of a study of blood T cells in healthy people across ages. MiXCR, run by TCRdb on the 5' RACE reads, gives a single entry per CDR3 protein. The top ten hold over 20% of the sample, which has almost 800,000 distinct CDR3 sequences, roughly 64% seen once. The sequencing input was blood. Every receptor here comes from a man younger than 40 in good health. Each CDR3 is given with its conserved first and last residue. The D gene is left open where the match is weak. Size is stated for part of the rows, as once, few or many counts, or as a class when the clone is expanded.

CDR3 | DNA | J | length | size | D | V
CASSLRREQGGYGYTF | TGTGCCAGCAGCTTGCGTCGGGAACAGGGTGGCTATGGCTACACCTTC | TRBJ1-2 | 16 | NA | NA | TRBV5-4
CASGPGGAKYGYTF | TGTGCCAGCGGCCCCGGTGGGGCTAAATATGGCTACACCTTC | TRBJ1-2 | 14 | NA | NA | TRBV27
CASSPSAGHYNEQFF | TGTGCCAGCAGCCCTTCCGCGGGGCATTACAATGAGCAGTTCTTC | TRBJ2-1 | 15 | NA | NA | TRBV7-9
CSVSTGLSHLLSYEQYF | TGCAGCGTTTCTACAGGGTTGTCCCACTTACTCTCCTACGAGCAGTACTTC | TRBJ2-7 | 17 | NA | NA | TRBV29-1
CASSQADGTVSYEQYF | TGTGCCAGCAGCCAAGCAGATGGCACGGTCTCCTACGAGCAGTACTTC | TRBJ2-7 | 16 | NA | NA | TRBV4-2
CASSPTRGAQRGNTEAFF | TGTGCCAGCAGCCCCACCCGGGGAGCTCAGCGGGGGAACACTGAAGCTTTCTTT | TRBJ1-1 | 18 | NA | NA | TRBV4-2
CASSTYEQFF | TGTGCCAGCAGTACCTATGAGCAGTTCTTC | TRBJ2-1 | 10 | NA | NA | TRBV12-3/TRBV12-4
CATSIPGGVALHEQFF | TGTGCCACCAGCATCCCGGGTGGTGTCGCCTTACATGAGCAGTTCTTC | TRBJ2-1 | 16 | once | NA | TRBV15
CASSRSSQETQYF | TGTGCCAGCAGCCGGTCTTCTCAAGAGACCCAGTACTTC | TRBJ2-5 | 13 | NA | NA | TRBV7-2
CASSGQGRETQYF | TGTGCCAGCAGTGGACAGGGGAGGGAGACCCAGTACTTC | TRBJ2-5 | 13 | many | TRBD1 | TRBV25-1
CASSSGQGWETQYF | TGTGCCAGCAGCTCCGGACAGGGATGGGAGACCCAGTACTTC | TRBJ2-5 | 14 | NA | TRBD1 | TRBV7-2
CASRRVRDRLSYEQYF | TGTGCCAGCAGGCGAGTCCGGGACAGGTTATCCTACGAGCAGTACTTC | TRBJ2-7 | 16 | few | TRBD1 | TRBV5-5
CASTRRRDYEQYF | TGTGCCAGCACCCGGCGGCGGGACTACGAGCAGTACTTC | TRBJ2-7 | 13 | NA | NA | TRBV6-5
CAIRGQNNSPLHF | TGTGCCATCAGAGGACAGAATAATTCACCCCTCCACTTT | TRBJ1-6 | 13 | few | NA | TRBV10-3
CASSLFGRADNQPQHF | TGTGCCAGCAGTTTATTCGGCAGGGCAGACAATCAGCCCCAGCATTTT | TRBJ1-5 | 16 | many | NA | TRBV28
CSVDRLAGTDTQYF | TGCAGCGTTGACCGTCTAGCCGGCACAGATACGCAGTATTTT | TRBJ2-3 | 14 | NA | NA | TRBV29-1
CASSYGQSSYNEQFF | TGTGCCAGCAGTTACGGGCAAAGCTCCTACAATGAGCAGTTCTTC | TRBJ2-1 | 15 | NA | NA | TRBV6-5
CSAPRRGFQETQYF | TGCAGTGCCCCTAGGCGGGGCTTCCAAGAGACCCAGTACTTC | TRBJ2-5 | 14 | NA | NA | TRBV20-1
CAISDRLAGGRGQYF | TGTGCCATCAGTGACCGACTAGCGGGAGGGCGTGGGCAGTACTTC | TRBJ2-7 | 15 | few | TRBD2 | TRBV10-3
CASSSTSKGDTQYF | TGTGCCAGCAGTTCGACTTCCAAGGGAGATACGCAGTATTTT | TRBJ2-3 | 14 | NA | NA | TRBV27
CATSVAGEQGRGAEQYF | TGTGCCACCAGTGTGGCTGGGGAGCAGGGACGAGGTGCCGAGCAGTACTTC | TRBJ2-7 | 17 | NA | NA | TRBV24-1
CASAQGMDNSPLHF | TGTGCCAGCGCACAGGGTATGGATAATTCACCCCTCCACTTT | TRBJ1-6 | 14 | few | NA | TRBV6-4
CASSLSAGSSMYEQYF | TGTGCCAGCAGCTTATCCGCCGGGAGTAGTATGTACGAGCAGTACTTC | TRBJ2-7 | 16 | NA | NA | TRBV7-3
CSVVRGPTVNTEAFF | TGCAGCGTTGTAAGGGGTCCAACAGTGAACACTGAAGCTTTCTTT | TRBJ1-1 | 15 | NA | NA | TRBV29-1
CASSQDRGAYEQYF | TGTGCCAGCAGCCAGGACAGGGGCGCCTACGAGCAGTACTTC | TRBJ2-7 | 14 | few | TRBD1 | TRBV5-6
CSSRAGRETQYF | TGCAGCTCCAGGGCGGGGAGGGAGACCCAGTACTTC | TRBJ2-5 | 12 | NA | NA | TRBV29-1
CAISETGTYEQYF | TGTGCCATCAGTGAGACGGGCACCTACGAGCAGTACTTC | TRBJ2-7 | 13 | few | NA | TRBV10-3
CASSPKVVDAWANEQFF | TGTGCCAGCAGCCCAAAAGTCGTGGACGCCTGGGCCAATGAGCAGTTCTTC | TRBJ2-1 | 17 | few | NA | TRBV9
CASSQVLGSGNNEQFF | TGTGCCAGCAGCCAAGTACTAGGAAGCGGCAACAATGAGCAGTTCTTC | TRBJ2-1 | 16 | NA | NA | TRBV3-1
CASTSQGGQSFYGYTF | TGTGCCAGCACAAGTCAAGGGGGACAGTCCTTCTATGGCTACACCTTC | TRBJ1-2 | 16 | NA | TRBD1 | TRBV7-2
CASSLMGLNTGELFF | TGCGCCAGCAGCTTGATGGGCCTGAACACCGGGGAGCTGTTTTTT | TRBJ2-2 | 15 | many | NA | TRBV5-1
CANKVVPGGANVLTF | TGTGCCAACAAGGTTGTCCCTGGTGGGGCCAACGTCCTGACTTTC | TRBJ2-6 | 15 | once | NA | TRBV7-2
CASSRTGTGDYEQYF | TGTGCCAGCAGCCGTACCGGGACAGGGGACTACGAGCAGTACTTC | TRBJ2-7 | 15 | NA | TRBD1 | TRBV27
CAATTGEAVGYTF | TGTGCCGCCACAACAGGGGAGGCTGTAGGCTACACCTTC | TRBJ1-2 | 13 | NA | TRBD1 | TRBV12-3/TRBV12-4
CATSREGLAGNEQFF | TGTGCCACCAGCAGAGAAGGGCTAGCTGGAAATGAGCAGTTCTTC | TRBJ2-1 | 15 | few | NA | TRBV15
CASSPFSGRDQPQHF | TGTGCCAGCTCACCCTTCTCGGGGCGGGATCAGCCCCAGCATTTT | TRBJ1-5 | 15 | NA | NA | TRBV18
CASSKMTGGNSPLHF | TGTGCCAGCAGCAAGATGACAGGGGGTAATTCACCCCTCCACTTT | TRBJ1-6 | 15 | NA | TRBD1 | TRBV7-2
CASSFRLYEQYF | TGTGCCAGCAGCTTCCGACTCTACGAGCAGTACTTC | TRBJ2-7 | 12 | once | NA | TRBV7-2
CASTSSPELEIPYEQYF | TGTGCCAGCACCTCATCCCCCGAACTAGAGATCCCCTACGAGCAGTACTTC | TRBJ2-7 | 17 | NA | NA | TRBV6-2/TRBV6-3
CSVEVDHEQYF | TGCAGCGTTGAAGTAGATCACGAGCAGTACTTC | TRBJ2-7 | 11 | few | NA | TRBV29-1
CASSYNGLAGVEQFF | TGTGCCAGCAGTTACAACGGACTAGCGGGAGTTGAGCAGTTCTTC | TRBJ2-1 | 15 | NA | TRBD2 | TRBV6-5
CASSLIPGQGPREQYF | TGTGCCAGCAGCTTAATTCCGGGACAGGGCCCGAGGGAGCAGTACTTC | TRBJ2-7 | 16 | NA | TRBD1 | TRBV7-2